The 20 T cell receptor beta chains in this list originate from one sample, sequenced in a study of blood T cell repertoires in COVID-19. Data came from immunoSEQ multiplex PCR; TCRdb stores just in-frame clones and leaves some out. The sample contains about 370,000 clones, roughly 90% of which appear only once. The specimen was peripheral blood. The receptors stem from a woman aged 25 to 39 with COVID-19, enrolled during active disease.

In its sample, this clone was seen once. CDR3 loop: CASSRRLEENYGYTF. For the CDR3, the DNA is TGTGCCAGCAGCCGCAGGTTGGAGGAGAACTATGGCTACACCTTC. This sequence joins TRBV7-2 and TRBJ1-2; D gene unclear. V was trimmed by 5 bases and J by 2 bases, leaving 15 bases between them. The CDR3 is made up of 15 amino acids. Germline lookup yields CDR1 SGHTA and CDR2 FQGNSA.

The CDR3 DNA follows: TGCGCCAGTCTGGACAGGAACACCGGGGAGCTGTTTTTT. Protein: CASLDRNTGELFF. The gene calls are TRBV10-1 and TRBJ2-2; D is perhaps TRBD1 (6 bases). The CDR3 loop spans 13 amino acids. V lost 9 bases and J lost 1, with 9 bases in between. Germline loops: CDR1 WNHNN, CDR2 SYGVQD (reference sequence).

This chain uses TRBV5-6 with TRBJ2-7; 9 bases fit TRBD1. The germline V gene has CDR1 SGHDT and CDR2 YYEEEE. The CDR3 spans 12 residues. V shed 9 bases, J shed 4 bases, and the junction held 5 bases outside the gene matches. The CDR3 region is CATGQGSYEQYF. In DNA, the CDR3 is TGTGCCACCGGACAGGGGTCTTACGAGCAGTACTTC.

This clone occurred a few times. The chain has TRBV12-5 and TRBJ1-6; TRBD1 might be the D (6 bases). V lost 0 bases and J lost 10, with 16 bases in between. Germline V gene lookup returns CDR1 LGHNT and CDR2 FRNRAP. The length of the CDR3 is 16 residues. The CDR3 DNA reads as TGTGCTAGTGGTTTGGTACAGGGTGGAGCTAGCTCACCCCTCCACTTT. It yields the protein CASGLVQGGASSPLHF.

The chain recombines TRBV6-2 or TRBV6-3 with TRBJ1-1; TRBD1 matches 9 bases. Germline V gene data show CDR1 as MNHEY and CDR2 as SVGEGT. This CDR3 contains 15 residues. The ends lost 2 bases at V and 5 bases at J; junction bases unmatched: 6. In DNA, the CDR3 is TGTGCCAGCAGTTACCCCACAGGGGGCGCGACTGAAGCTTTCTTT. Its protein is CASSYPTGGATEAFF.

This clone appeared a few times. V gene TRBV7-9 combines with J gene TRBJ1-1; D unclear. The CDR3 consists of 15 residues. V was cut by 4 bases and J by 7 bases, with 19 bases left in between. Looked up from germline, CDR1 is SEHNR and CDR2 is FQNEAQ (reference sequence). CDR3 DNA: TGTGCCAGCAGCTCTGAGACGTTATCAACGGGTGAAGCTTTCTTT. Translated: CASSSETLSTGEAFF. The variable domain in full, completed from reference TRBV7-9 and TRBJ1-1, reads DTGVSQNPRHKITKRGQNVTFRCDPISEHNRLYWYRQTLGQGPEFLTYFQNEAQLEKSRLLSDRFSAERPKGSFSTLEIQRTEQGDSAMYLCASSSETLSTGEAFFGQGTRLTVV.

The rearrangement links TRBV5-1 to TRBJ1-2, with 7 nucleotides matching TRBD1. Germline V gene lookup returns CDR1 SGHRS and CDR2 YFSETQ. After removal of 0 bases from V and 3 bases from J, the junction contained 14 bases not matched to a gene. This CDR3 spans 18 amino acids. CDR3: CASSLAGMTGQDDYGYTF. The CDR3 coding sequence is TGCGCCAGCAGCTTGGCCGGGATGACAGGGCAGGATGACTATGGCTACACCTTC.

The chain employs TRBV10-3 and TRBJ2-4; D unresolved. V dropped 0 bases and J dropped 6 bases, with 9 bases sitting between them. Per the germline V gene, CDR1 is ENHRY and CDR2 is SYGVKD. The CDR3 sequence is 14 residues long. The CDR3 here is CAISESEVGNIQYF. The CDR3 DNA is TGTGCCATCAGTGAGTCTGAGGTGGGAAACATTCAGTACTTC.

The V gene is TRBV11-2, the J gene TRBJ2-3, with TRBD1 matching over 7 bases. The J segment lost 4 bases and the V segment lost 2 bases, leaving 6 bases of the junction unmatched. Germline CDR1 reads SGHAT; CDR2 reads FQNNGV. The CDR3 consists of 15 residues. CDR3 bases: TGTGCCAGCAGCTTATGGGGGCAGGGGGCAGATACGCAGTATTTT. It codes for CASSLWGQGADTQYF.

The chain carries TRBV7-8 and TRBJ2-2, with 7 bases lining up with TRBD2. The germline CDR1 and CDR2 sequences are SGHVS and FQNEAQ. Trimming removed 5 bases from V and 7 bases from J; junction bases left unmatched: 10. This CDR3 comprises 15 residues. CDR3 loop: CASSPSGERGGELFF. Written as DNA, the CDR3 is TGTGCCAGCAGCCCTAGCGGCGAGAGGGGCGGGGAGCTGTTTTTT.

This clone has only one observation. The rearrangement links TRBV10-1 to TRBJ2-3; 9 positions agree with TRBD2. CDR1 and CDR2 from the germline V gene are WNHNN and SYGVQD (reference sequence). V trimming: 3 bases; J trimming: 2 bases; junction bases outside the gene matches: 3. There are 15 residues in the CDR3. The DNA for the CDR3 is TGCGCCAGCAGTGACATAGCGGGAGACACAGATACGCAGTATTTT. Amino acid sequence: CASSDIAGDTDTQYF.

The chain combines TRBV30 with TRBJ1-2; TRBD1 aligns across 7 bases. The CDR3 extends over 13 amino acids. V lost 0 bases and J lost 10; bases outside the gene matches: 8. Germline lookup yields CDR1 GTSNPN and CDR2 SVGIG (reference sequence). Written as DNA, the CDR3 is TGTGCCTGGAGTGTAAGACAGGGTGGCTTCTACACCTTC. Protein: CAWSVRQGGFYTF. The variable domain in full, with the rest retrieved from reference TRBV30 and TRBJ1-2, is SQTIHQWPATLVQPVGSPLSLECTVEGTSNPNLYWYRQAAGRGLQLLFYSVGIGQISSEVPQNLSASRPQDRQFILSSKKLLLSDSGFYLCAWSVRQGGFYTFGSGTRLTVV.

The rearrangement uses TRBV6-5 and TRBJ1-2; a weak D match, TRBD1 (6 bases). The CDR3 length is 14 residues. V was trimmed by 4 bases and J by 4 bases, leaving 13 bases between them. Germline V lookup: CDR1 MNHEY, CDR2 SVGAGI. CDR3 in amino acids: CASSSRTDSYGYTF. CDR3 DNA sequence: TGTGCCAGCAGTTCAAGGACAGACAGCTATGGCTACACCTTC.

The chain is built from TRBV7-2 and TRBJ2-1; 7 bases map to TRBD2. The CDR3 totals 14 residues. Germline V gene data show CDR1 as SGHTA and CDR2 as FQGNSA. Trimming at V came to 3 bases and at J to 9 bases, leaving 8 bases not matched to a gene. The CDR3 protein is CASSFGTTTSEQFF. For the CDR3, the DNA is TGTGCCAGCAGCTTCGGGACTACTACCAGTGAGCAGTTCTTC.

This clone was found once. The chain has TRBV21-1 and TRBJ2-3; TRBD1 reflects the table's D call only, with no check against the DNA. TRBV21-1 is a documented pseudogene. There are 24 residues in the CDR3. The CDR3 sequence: CASSKRRVAGGVRVGQNSTDTQYF. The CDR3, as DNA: TGTGCCAGCAGCAAACGGCGAGTGGCAGGGGGCGTGCGGGTTGGGCAAAATAGCACAGATACGCAGTATTTT.

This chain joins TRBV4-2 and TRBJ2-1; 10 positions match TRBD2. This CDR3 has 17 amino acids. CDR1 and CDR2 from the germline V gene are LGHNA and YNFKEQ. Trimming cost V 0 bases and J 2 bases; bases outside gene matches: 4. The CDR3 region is CASSQESTSGAYNEQFF. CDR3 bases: TGTGCCAGCAGCCAAGAATCAACTAGCGGGGCCTACAATGAGCAGTTCTTC.

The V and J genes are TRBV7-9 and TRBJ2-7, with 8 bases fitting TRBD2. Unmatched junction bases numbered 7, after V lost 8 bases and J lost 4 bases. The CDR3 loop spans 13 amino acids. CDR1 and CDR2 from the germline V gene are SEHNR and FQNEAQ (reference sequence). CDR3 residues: CASGVAGLYEQYV. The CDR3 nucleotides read TGTGCCAGCGGGGTAGCGGGACTTTACGAGCAGTACGTC.

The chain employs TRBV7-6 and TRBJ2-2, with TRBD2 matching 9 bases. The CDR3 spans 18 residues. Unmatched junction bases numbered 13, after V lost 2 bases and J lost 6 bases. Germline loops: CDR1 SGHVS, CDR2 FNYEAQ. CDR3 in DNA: TGTGCCAGCAGCTTAAGGGCTGCGGGGGGGGATGCTGCCGGGGAGCTGTTTTTT. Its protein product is CASSLRAAGGDAAGELFF.

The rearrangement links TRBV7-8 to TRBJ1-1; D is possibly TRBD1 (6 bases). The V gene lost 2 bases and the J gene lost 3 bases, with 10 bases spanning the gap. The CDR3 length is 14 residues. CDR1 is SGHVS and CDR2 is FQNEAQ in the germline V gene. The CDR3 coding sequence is TGTGCCAGCAGCTTATACAGGGATCACACTGAAGCTTTCTTT. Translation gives CASSLYRDHTEAFF. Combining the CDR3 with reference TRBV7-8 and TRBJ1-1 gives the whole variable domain GAGVSQSPRYKVAKRGQDVALRCDPISGHVSLFWYQQALGQGPEFLTYFQNEAQLDKSGLPSDRFFAERPEGSVSTLKIQRTQQEDSAVYLCASSLYRDHTEAFFGQGTRLTVV.

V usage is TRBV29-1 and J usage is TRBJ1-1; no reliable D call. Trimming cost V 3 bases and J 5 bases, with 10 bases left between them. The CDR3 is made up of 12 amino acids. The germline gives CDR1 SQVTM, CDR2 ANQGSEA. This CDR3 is CSVEGRGTEAFF. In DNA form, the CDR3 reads TGCAGCGTTGAGGGCAGAGGGACTGAAGCTTTCTTT.